The 26 T cell receptor beta chains presented below share a single source sample, sequenced in a study of blood T cell repertoires in COVID-19. Profiling relied on immunoSEQ multiplex PCR, and the TCRdb table lists in-frame clones only, not all of them. The profile shows about 120,000 clones, approximately 82% of them singletons. What was sequenced was peripheral blood. The receptors were sampled from a man in his 70s with active or convalescent COVID-19.

The gene calls are TRBV28 and TRBJ1-5, with D uncertain. This CDR3 is 13 amino acids long. Per the germline V gene, CDR1 is MDHEN and CDR2 is SYDVKM. The V end lost 6 bases, the J end lost 0 bases, and 6 bases lay between the germline ends. The DNA for the CDR3 is TGTGCCAGCAGGGACTTTAGCAATCAGCCCCAGCATTTT. This sequence encodes CASRDFSNQPQHF.

This chain joins TRBV15 and TRBJ2-1; 9 bases fit TRBD2. Trimming cost V 5 bases and J 7 bases; bases outside gene matches: 6. The CDR3 covers 14 residues. CDR1 and CDR2 from the germline V gene are LNHNV and YYDKDF (reference sequence). As DNA, the CDR3 is TGTGCCACCAGCGGGGGACTAGCTAATAATGAGCAGTTCTTC. Translating gives CATSGGLANNEQFF.

The chain uses TRBV5-1 and TRBJ1-4; 8 positions match TRBD1. V was clipped by 2 bases and J by 8 bases; unmatched bases: 5. There are 14 residues in the CDR3. From germline, CDR1 is SGHRS and CDR2 YFSETQ. The CDR3 spells CASSLGQGGEKLFF. The CDR3, as DNA: TGCGCCAGCAGCTTAGGACAGGGTGGGGAAAAACTGTTTTTT.

This chain connects TRBV18 to TRBJ2-1; 12 bases are shared with TRBD2. Looked up from germline, CDR1 is KGHSH and CDR2 is LQKENI. There are 17 residues in the CDR3. The V gene end was trimmed by 1 base and the J gene end by 4 bases; junction bases not matched to a gene: 5. The CDR3 protein is CASSPRLAGGPYNEQFF. DNA of the CDR3: TGTGCCAGCTCACCACGGCTAGCGGGAGGGCCGTACAATGAGCAGTTCTTC.

This clone was counted only a few times. The chain employs TRBV29-1 and TRBJ1-4; 9 bases match TRBD1. Germline values: CDR1 SQVTM, CDR2 ANQGSEA. This CDR3 region has 13 residues. J gave up 8 bases and V 4 bases, and 5 bases lay outside the gene matches. The chain's CDR3 is CSVADRGGEKLFF. CDR3 coding DNA: TGCAGCGTTGCGGACAGGGGAGGCGAAAAACTGTTTTTT.

This clone was observed once. The J gene is TRBJ2-3, the V gene TRBV6-5, with TRBD1 matching 7 bases. Germline lookup yields CDR1 MNHEY and CDR2 SVGAGI. CDR3 length: 15 residues. V lost 8 bases to trimming and J lost 6 bases; unmatched junction nucleotides: 14. The CDR3 here is CASLLGQANGDTQYF. Here the CDR3 DNA reads TGTGCCAGCCTTCTCGGACAGGCTAATGGGGATACGCAGTATTTT.

The chain links TRBV7-9 to TRBJ2-2; the D is unclear. Looked up from germline, CDR1 is SEHNR and CDR2 is FQNEAQ (reference sequence). This CDR3 contains 11 residues. V dropped 5 bases and J dropped 5 bases, with 3 bases sitting between them. CDR3 loop: CASSLTGELFF. DNA for the CDR3: TGTGCCAGCAGCCTGACCGGGGAGCTGTTTTTT.

The chain recombines TRBV18 with TRBJ2-5; maybe TRBD1 (6 bases). In germline, CDR1 is KGHSH, CDR2 LQKENI. The V end was cut by 5 bases, the J end by 1 base, with 8 bases between. There are 13 residues in the CDR3. The CDR3: CASSRDTQETQYF. CDR3 in DNA: TGTGCCAGCTCAAGGGACACCCAAGAGACCCAGTACTTC. The variable domain in full, completed from reference TRBV18 and TRBJ2-5, reads NAGVMQNPRHLVRRRGQEARLRCSPMKGHSHVYWYRQLPEEGLKFMVYLQKENIIDESGMPKERFSAEFPKEGPSILRIQQVVRGDSAAYFCASSRDTQETQYFGPGTRLLVL.

This clone was picked up one time. The V call is TRBV6-1, the J call TRBJ2-1, with 7 bases aligning to TRBD1. This CDR3 spans 16 amino acids. Trimming at V came to 3 bases and at J to 0 bases, leaving 5 bases not matched to a gene. Germline V gives CDR1 MNHNS, CDR2 SASEGT. The CDR3 DNA is TGTGCCAGCAGTGACGACAGGGCGAGCTCCTACAATGAGCAGTTCTTC. It is translated as CASSDDRASSYNEQFF.

This sequence joins TRBV2 and TRBJ1-1; D remains unclear. The CDR3 covers 15 residues. The germline V gene has CDR1 SNHLY and CDR2 FYNNEI. The V and J ends lost 5 bases and 6 bases respectively, with 19 bases between them. Here the CDR3 reads CASSSSGQGRSEAFF. In DNA, the CDR3 is TGTGCCAGCAGTTCCTCGGGCCAAGGGAGATCTGAAGCTTTCTTT.

The rearrangement joins TRBV7-2 to TRBJ2-1; 8 nucleotides agree with TRBD2. From germline, CDR1 is SGHTA and CDR2 FQGNSA. V gave up 3 bases and J gave up 7 bases; unmatched junction bases: 8. The length of the CDR3 is 15 residues. The CDR3 coding sequence is TGTGCCAGCAGCTTTTCGGGAGGGTATATGAATGAGCAGTTCTTC. It is translated as CASSFSGGYMNEQFF.

The V call is TRBV6-1, the J call TRBJ2-3; TRBD2 matches 12 bases. The ends lost 4 bases at V and 2 bases at J; junction bases unmatched: 7. Per the germline V gene, CDR1 is MNHNS and CDR2 is SASEGT. The CDR3 totals 17 residues. For the CDR3, the DNA is TGTGCCAGCAGTGGCTCTAGCGGGAGGGCCGACACAGATACGCAGTATTTT. It encodes CASSGSSGRADTDTQYF.

V is TRBV29-1 and J is TRBJ2-5, with a weak D call TRBD1 (6 bases). Germline loops: CDR1 SQVTM, CDR2 ANQGSEA. The CDR3 has 13 residues. V lost 4 bases, J lost 3 bases, and 12 bases lay in between. The CDR3 DNA is TGCAGCGTTGCTGGGGGCTTAGAAGAGACCCAGTACTTC. It encodes CSVAGGLEETQYF.

The chain recombines TRBV28 with TRBJ2-5, with TRBD1 matching over 7 bases. The CDR3 contains 15 residues. The germline gives CDR1 MDHEN, CDR2 SYDVKM. The V gene end was trimmed by 6 bases and the J gene end by 2 bases; junction bases not matched to a gene: 9. The CDR3 DNA is TGTGCCAGCAGCCCCCCTGGCAGGGGGCAAGAGACCCAGTACTTC. This gives the protein CASSPPGRGQETQYF.

A remark on this clone: Additional DNA sequences in this sample encode the identical CDR3. This chain joins TRBV3-1 (or the pseudogene TRBV3-2) and TRBJ2-5; TRBD2 aligns across 10 bases. CDR3 length: 14 residues. Germline CDR1 and CDR2: LGHDT and YNNKEL (reference sequence). V trimming: 1 base; J trimming: 4 bases; junction bases outside the gene matches: 0. CDR3 DNA sequence: TGTGCCAGCAGCCAAGGACTAGCGGGAGAGACCCAGTACTTC. Translated, it gives CASSQGLAGETQYF.

J is TRBJ1-2 and V is TRBV6-5; 8 nucleotides line up with TRBD1. The trim removed 6 bases at V and 8 bases at J, leaving 5 bases unmatched. The V gene's germline CDR1 is MNHEY and CDR2 SVGAGI. The CDR3 loop spans 12 amino acids. The CDR3 region has the DNA TGTGCCAGCAGGCAGGGGGCAGGAGGCTACACCTTC. Its translation is CASRQGAGGYTF.

V and J are TRBV29-1 and TRBJ2-7; 8 bases match TRBD1. The CDR3 runs to 13 residues. V was pared by 3 bases and J by 3 bases, with 4 bases of the junction left unmatched. Germline V gene data show CDR1 as SQVTM and CDR2 as ANQGSEA. The CDR3 here is CSVEEDRGYEQYF. Here the CDR3 DNA reads TGCAGCGTTGAGGAAGACAGGGGCTACGAGCAGTACTTC.

CDR3 in amino acids: CASSILGQGEKLFF. The CDR3 coding sequence is TGTGCCAGTAGTATTTTGGGACAGGGAGAAAAACTGTTTTTT. The chain carries TRBV19 and TRBJ1-4, with 9 bases identical to TRBD1. Unmatched junction bases numbered 4, after V lost 3 bases and J lost 8 bases. The CDR3 runs 14 residues. CDR1 is LNHDA and CDR2 is SQIVND in the germline V gene (reference sequence).

This chain uses TRBV27 with TRBJ2-6, with TRBD2 as a possible D gene (7 bases). From germline, CDR1 is MNHEY and CDR2 SMNVEV (reference sequence). The CDR3 runs to 19 residues. V lost 8 bases and J 0 bases, leaving 23 bases between the germline ends. CDR3 residues: CASSRDPKRGASGANVLTF. The CDR3 DNA reads as TGTGCCAGCTCCCGCGATCCTAAACGGGGGGCCTCTGGGGCCAACGTCCTGACTTTC.

This rearrangement joins TRBV3-1 (or the pseudogene TRBV3-2) to TRBJ2-7; 9 bases agree with TRBD2. The germline CDR1 and CDR2 sequences are LGHDT and YNNKEL (reference sequence). This CDR3 region has 16 residues. The trim removed 2 bases at V and 3 bases at J, leaving 8 bases unmatched. CDR3 DNA sequence: TGTGCCAGCAGCCAAAGGGGCGGGAGGGGACGCTACGAGCAGTACTTC. It yields the protein CASSQRGGRGRYEQYF.

The chain carries TRBV7-2 and TRBJ2-7; 13 bases fit TRBD2. The CDR3 extends over 14 amino acids. Germline-derived CDR1 and CDR2 are SGHTA and FQGNSA. V was pared by 7 bases and J by 5 bases, with 5 bases of the junction left unmatched. CDR3: CASTPGTSGNEQYF. The CDR3 DNA reads TGTGCCAGCACCCCCGGGACTAGCGGGAACGAGCAGTACTTC.

CDR3 region: CASSLGGTGSYNSPLHF. The CDR3 DNA sequence: TGCGCCAGCAGCTTGGGGGGGACAGGCAGTTATAATTCACCCCTCCACTTT. The chain has TRBV5-1 and TRBJ1-6; the match to TRBD1 covers 8 bases. V gave up 0 bases and J gave up 4 bases; unmatched junction bases: 6. The CDR3 totals 17 residues. Germline values: CDR1 SGHRS, CDR2 YFSETQ.

This chain connects TRBV6-6 to TRBJ2-2, with 9 bases lining up with TRBD2. Germline CDR1 is MNHNY and CDR2 is SVGAGI (reference sequence). With 2 bases clipped from V and 7 bases from J, the junction kept 5 bases outside the gene matches. This CDR3 is 15 amino acids long. CDR3 DNA: TGTGCCAGCAGTTACAGCGGGGGGATGGGCGGGGAGCTGTTTTTT. Amino acid sequence: CASSYSGGMGGELFF.

The chain uses TRBV3-1 (or the pseudogene TRBV3-2) and TRBJ2-5; 8 positions agree with TRBD2. This CDR3 region has 15 residues. Germline trimming cut 5 bases from V and 4 bases from J; bases unmatched to any gene: 9. Germline loops: CDR1 LGHDT, CDR2 YNNKEL (reference sequence). The CDR3 sequence: CASSGLAGARETQYF. CDR3 sequence (DNA): TGTGCCAGCAGCGGACTAGCAGGGGCTCGAGAGACCCAGTACTTC.

The V call is TRBV7-9, the J call TRBJ1-1, with a tentative D call TRBD1 (5 bases). The CDR3 consists of 13 residues. The V gene's germline CDR1 is SEHNR and CDR2 FQNEAQ (reference sequence). Trimming took off 5 bases at V and 7 bases at J, with 14 bases between the two ends. CDR3 in DNA: TGTGCCAGCAGCCTCCCACTCGGGGGTGAAGCTTTCTTT. Translating gives CASSLPLGGEAFF.

V usage is TRBV19 and J usage is TRBJ1-3; D ambiguous. V shed 5 bases and J shed 0 bases, with 14 bases lying between them. The CDR3 contains 16 residues. Germline assignment: CDR1 LNHDA and CDR2 SQIVND (reference sequence). CDR3 region: CASSPTGRSSGNTIYF. Here the CDR3 DNA reads TGTGCCAGTAGTCCCACCGGGAGGTCCTCTGGAAACACCATATATTTT.